The 5 T cell receptor beta chains given below trace back to one sample, sequenced in a study of technical replicates of blood from a handful of donors. Produced via immunoSEQ multiplex PCR; TCRdb's table is partial and in-frame only. The sample records nearly 80,000 clones, 85% to 95% being singletons. Sequencing was done on a sample of T cells isolated from PBMCs. These receptors all come from a human donor in good health.

This chain uses TRBV28 with TRBJ1-2, with D unresolved. The ends were cut back, 6 bases at V and 0 bases at J, with 5 bases in the middle. There are 12 residues in the CDR3. Germline assignment: CDR1 MDHEN and CDR2 SYDVKM. The CDR3 loop is CASRLANYGYTF. The CDR3 region has the DNA TGTGCCAGCAGGCTAGCTAACTATGGCTACACCTTC.

The rearrangement links TRBV28 to TRBJ2-1; 10 bases fit TRBD2. The CDR3 is 15 residues long. With V trimmed by 8 bases and J by 6 bases, 10 bases remained unmatched. Per the germline V gene, CDR1 is MDHEN and CDR2 is SYDVKM. The CDR3 is CASSKLLAGSNEQFF. In DNA form, the CDR3 reads TGTGCCAGCTCTAAGTTACTAGCGGGGAGCAATGAGCAGTTCTTC.

V gene TRBV5-1 combines with J gene TRBJ2-1; 8 nucleotides align to TRBD2. J gave up 7 bases and V 5 bases, and 11 bases lay outside the gene matches. The CDR3 has 15 amino acids. Germline assignment: CDR1 SGHRS and CDR2 YFSETQ. The CDR3 loop is CASRWASGWGNEQFF. The CDR3 DNA sequence: TGCGCCAGCAGGTGGGCTAGCGGGTGGGGGAATGAGCAGTTCTTC.

The chain carries TRBV5-4 and TRBJ2-7; D may be TRBD1 (5 bases). The CDR3 spans 14 residues. In germline, CDR1 is SGHNT, CDR2 YYREEE (reference sequence). V shed 2 bases and J shed 5 bases, with 14 bases lying between them. The CDR3 nucleotides read TGTGCCAGCAGCTTCAAGGGGATGAGGCACGAGCAGTACTTC. Its translation: CASSFKGMRHEQYF.

The V and J genes are TRBV13 and TRBJ2-1; weak D call: TRBD2 (5 bases). Germline values: CDR1 PRHDT, CDR2 FYEKMQ (reference sequence). V was shortened by 5 bases and J by 4 bases, with 18 bases between the two germline ends. CDR3 length: 16 amino acids. The CDR3 protein is CASSQRAVVGYNEQFF. The DNA of the CDR3 is TGTGCCAGCAGCCAAAGAGCGGTGGTGGGATACAATGAGCAGTTCTTC.